These 17 T cell receptor beta chains were sequenced from one sample in a study of blood T cell repertoires in COVID-19. Profiled with immunoSEQ multiplex PCR; TCRdb holds only in-frame clones, not every one. Of under 300,000 clones listed, 82% are singletons. The source material was peripheral blood. These TCRs come from an older woman with active or convalescent COVID-19.

The J gene is TRBJ2-1, the V gene TRBV5-4, with 8 bases matching TRBD2. The J segment lost 6 bases and the V segment lost 4 bases, leaving 9 bases of the junction unmatched. CDR3 length: 15 amino acids. Germline values: CDR1 SGHNT, CDR2 YYREEE (reference sequence). The CDR3 DNA reads as TGTGCCAGCAGCCTATTCACCGGGAGGGGCAATGAGCAGTTCTTC. Translated, it gives CASSLFTGRGNEQFF.

This chain uses TRBV18 with TRBJ2-3, with D perhaps TRBD2 (6 bases). The CDR3 covers 16 residues. Germline V gene data show CDR1 as KGHSH and CDR2 as LQKENI. Deletions cut 6 bases from V and 3 bases from J, with 19 bases between. The CDR3 loop is CASSSYGTGETDTQYF. Written as DNA, the CDR3 is TGTGCCAGCTCCTCCTACGGGACGGGGGAGACAGATACGCAGTATTTT. Full variable domain (rest looked up from reference TRBV18 and TRBJ2-3): NAGVMQNPRHLVRRRGQEARLRCSPMKGHSHVYWYRQLPEEGLKFMVYLQKENIIDESGMPKERFSAEFPKEGPSILRIQQVVRGDSAAYFCASSSYGTGETDTQYFGPGTRLTVL.

This rearrangement joins TRBV2 to TRBJ2-7; TRBD2 matches 9 bases. The CDR3 contains 14 residues. Per germline, CDR1 SNHLY and CDR2 FYNNEI. The trim removed 6 bases at V and 5 bases at J, leaving 8 bases unmatched. In DNA, the CDR3 is TGTGCCAGCAGCCGGGGACTAGCTTTCGACGAGCAGTACTTC. It yields the protein CASSRGLAFDEQYF.

V gene TRBV6-6 combines with J gene TRBJ1-2; D gene ambiguous. In germline, CDR1 is MNHNY, CDR2 SVGAGI (reference sequence). This CDR3 region has 12 residues. V shed 7 bases and J shed 0 bases, with 6 bases lying between them. The CDR3 loop is CASTQANYGYTF. The DNA for the CDR3 is TGTGCCAGCACCCAGGCTAACTATGGCTACACCTTC.

DNA of the CDR3: TGTGCCAGCAGTTTTGACAACAGCTATGGCTACACCTTC. Translating it yields CASSFDNSYGYTF. This chain links TRBV12-3 or TRBV12-4 with TRBJ1-2; D not resolved. Trimming took off 3 bases at V and 4 bases at J, with 9 bases between the two ends. The CDR3 extends over 13 amino acids.

V gene TRBV6-2 or TRBV6-3 combines with J gene TRBJ1-1; D is possibly TRBD1 (5 bases). V dropped 5 bases and J dropped 1 base, with 17 bases sitting between them. Germline V CDR1 and CDR2: MNHEY, SVGEGT. The CDR3 is 16 residues long. The CDR3 sequence is CASSPSSRGRNTEAFF. CDR3 nucleotide sequence: TGTGCCAGCAGTCCATCCTCGCGGGGGAGGAACACTGAAGCTTTCTTT.

The chain carries TRBV30 and TRBJ1-5; 10 positions match TRBD1. V was clipped by 2 bases and J by 7 bases; unmatched bases: 8. The CDR3 covers 15 residues. Germline CDR1 GTSNPN, CDR2 SVGIG (reference sequence). CDR3 sequence: CAWSTSGQGRQPQHF. CDR3 DNA: TGTGCCTGGAGTACTTCGGGACAGGGGAGACAGCCCCAGCATTTT. Full variable domain (rest looked up from reference TRBV30 and TRBJ1-5): SQTIHQWPATLVQPVGSPLSLECTVEGTSNPNLYWYRQAAGRGLQLLFYSVGIGQISSEVPQNLSASRPQDRQFILSSKKLLLSDSGFYLCAWSTSGQGRQPQHFGDGTRLSIL.

The genes are TRBV6-5 and TRBJ1-4, with a weak D call TRBD1 (5 bases). Trimming removed 2 bases at V and 5 bases at J, with 12 bases between. The germline V gene has CDR1 MNHEY and CDR2 SVGAGI. CDR3 length equals 15 residues. Written as DNA, the CDR3 is TGTGCCAGCAGTTACCTGGGGGGGGTAAATGAAAAACTGTTTTTT. This encodes CASSYLGGVNEKLFF.

The chain is built from TRBV6-5 and TRBJ2-2, with 8 bases fitting TRBD2. The CDR3 is 15 residues long. Looked up from germline, CDR1 is MNHEY and CDR2 is SVGAGI. The junction had 15 bases not matched to a gene; V was cut back by 5 bases and J by 13 bases. The CDR3 loop reads CASSLSGGGQEVLFF. The CDR3 DNA sequence: TGTGCCAGCAGTCTGTCGGGGGGGGGCCAAGAAGTGCTGTTTTTT.

The rearrangement joins TRBV28 to TRBJ1-2; D remains unclear. CDR1 and CDR2 from the germline V gene are MDHEN and SYDVKM. This CDR3 contains 11 residues. V lost 7 bases, J lost 5 bases, and 8 bases lay in between. CDR3 residues: CASMRDYGYTF. In nucleotides, the CDR3 is TGTGCCAGCATGCGGGATTATGGCTACACCTTC.

This clone has only one observation. The V gene is TRBV5-1, the J gene TRBJ2-5, with a weak D call TRBD2 (6 bases). With 2 bases removed from V and 2 bases from J, the gap between germline ends came to 10 bases. The CDR3 has 14 residues. In germline, CDR1 is SGHRS, CDR2 YFSETQ. CDR3 DNA sequence: TGCGCCAGCAGCTTCGGGACTTTGCAAGAGACCCAGTACTTC. Translated, it gives CASSFGTLQETQYF. Supplemented by reference TRBV5-1 and TRBJ2-5, the full variable domain reads KAGVTQTPRYLIKTRGQQVTLSCSPISGHRSVSWYQQTPGQGLQFLFEYFSETQRNKGNFPGRFSGRQFSNSRSEMNVSTLELGDSALYLCASSFGTLQETQYFGPGTRLLVL.

The rearrangement links TRBV5-1 to TRBJ2-3; possibly TRBD2 for D (6 bases). This CDR3 comprises 14 residues. Germline assignment: CDR1 SGHRS and CDR2 YFSETQ. Trimming stripped 5 bases from V and 4 bases from J, with 14 bases between. The CDR3 coding sequence is TGCGCCAGCAGTCCCAAATCTAGCGCAGATACGCAGTATTTT. This codes for CASSPKSSADTQYF.

The CDR3 reads CASSPAGQGTDTQYF. CDR3 sequence (DNA): TGTGCCAGCAGTCCCGCGGGACAGGGGACAGATACGCAGTATTTT. The genes are TRBV6-2 or TRBV6-3 and TRBJ2-3, with 10 bases identical to TRBD1. Per germline, CDR1 MNHEY and CDR2 SVGEGT. Losses at the gene ends were 5 bases for V and 3 bases for J; bases not matched to a gene: 5. The CDR3 extends over 15 amino acids.

CDR3 in DNA: TGCGCCAGCAGCCAAGTGACGTTGACACCAGCGGCAAATCAGCCCCAGCATTTT. Translating gives CASSQVTLTPAANQPQHF. The chain carries TRBV4-1 and TRBJ1-5; D gene ambiguous. The CDR3 consists of 18 residues. Between the trimmed V and J ends, which lost 1 base and 4 bases, there was a span of 20 bases. Per the germline V gene, CDR1 is MGHRA and CDR2 is YSYEKL.

The chain couples TRBV27 to TRBJ2-5; 8 bases map to TRBD2. Per germline, CDR1 MNHEY and CDR2 SMNVEV (reference sequence). V was clipped by 8 bases and J by 0 bases; unmatched bases: 5. CDR3 size: 14 residues. CDR3 coding DNA: TGTGCCAGCGCCCGGCGGGGGGACCAAGAGACCCAGTACTTC. It encodes CASARRGDQETQYF.

This clone was observed a single time. V and J are TRBV6-2 or TRBV6-3 and TRBJ1-2; D gene ambiguous. The CDR3 consists of 14 residues. CDR1 and CDR2 from the germline V gene are MNHEY and SVGEGT. V was trimmed by 2 bases and J by 6 bases, leaving 13 bases between them. CDR3 in amino acids: CASSYGRLTNGYTF. The CDR3 DNA follows: TGTGCCAGCAGTTACGGCAGACTAACAAATGGCTACACCTTC.

This clone has a count of ten or more. The chain links TRBV5-1 to TRBJ1-6; no definite D call. The length of the CDR3 is 15 residues. Germline-derived CDR1 and CDR2 are SGHRS and YFSETQ. Deletions cut 0 bases from V and 9 bases from J, with 13 bases between. In DNA, the CDR3 is TGCGCCAGCAGCTTGGCCGAGGGAGGTGGTTCACCCCTCCACTTT. Translating gives CASSLAEGGGSPLHF.